This TCR beta chain was recorded in a study of blood T cell repertoires in COVID-19. Study-wide context: COVID-19 samples, acute and convalescent, were from the United States, Italy and Spain. Sources were T cells, B-cell-depleted T cells, or PBMCs; the material itself was cDNA or gDNA.

Original data processing: The assay estimated nucleated cells by amplifying reference gene primers. Some clones are missing from TCRdb's copy, which holds only in-frame ones; the method was immunoSEQ multiplex PCR. D and trimming come from the DNA, and the V and J calls and clone size come from that table. In the table there are fewer than 150,000 clones, 84% of which are singletons. In its sample, this clone was seen once. Germline CDR1 and CDR2: LNHDA and SQIVND (reference sequence). There are 14 residues in the CDR3. V shed 9 bases, J shed 7 bases, and the junction held 12 bases outside the gene matches.

Specimen: peripheral blood. The V gene is TRBV19, the J gene TRBJ1-2; TRBD1 matches at 9 bases. The clonotype was recovered from a human donor in a cohort sampled during active COVID-19. The CDR3 sequence: CASTPDRGSLGYTF. DNA of the CDR3: TGTGCCAGCACCCCTGACAGGGGGTCGCTTGGCTACACCTTC.